These T cell receptor beta chains were read from a single sample in a study of neurological immune-mediated disorders. TCRdb re-analysed the 5' RACE reads in MiXCR, keeping a single row per CDR3 protein. The table shows 40,000 to 55,000 distinct CDR3 sequences, with 5.8% occurring only once. Specimen: CD4+ T cells from blood. These receptors all stem from a woman younger than 35 with multiple sclerosis. Both conserved end residues are part of each CDR3. A D gene is named only where the DNA matches it firmly. Size is stated for part of the rows, as once, few or many counts, or as a class when the clone is expanded.

TRBV7-9	many	TRBJ2-4	-	TGTGCCAGCAGCTTGGCGGGGAGAGGGAACATTCAGTACTTC	CASSLAGRGNIQYF
TRBV5-1	many	TRBJ1-2	-	TGCGCCAGCAGCTGGGAGGACAATATGGGCTACACCTTC	CASSWEDNMGYTF
TRBV11-2	few	TRBJ2-1	-	TGTGCCAGCAGCCACAGGGGAGGGGGCTGGACTAGTATCCCCAACAATGAGCAGTTCTTC	CASSHRGGGWTSIPNNEQFF
TRBV18	few	TRBJ2-1	TRBD1	TGTGCCAGCTCACCACTCGACAGGGGTACTAATGAGCAGTTCTTC	CASSPLDRGTNEQFF
TRBV6-6	many	TRBJ1-1	-	TGTGCCAGCAGCCGCCAGGGTGGTGACACTGAAGCTTTCTTT	CASSRQGGDTEAFF
TRBV2	many	TRBJ2-1	TRBD1	TGTGCCAGCAGTGAAAGACAGGGGTACTACAATGAGCAGTTCTTC	CASSERQGYYNEQFF
TRBV6-5	many	TRBJ2-5	-	TGTGCCAGCAGAAGAAGCTCCACCGACACGGAGACCCAGTACTTC	CASRRSSTDTETQYF
TRBV7-9	-	TRBJ2-2	-	TGTGCCAGCAGCCCTTGGACGGTGACCAGTGGCGGGGAGCTGTTTTTT	CASSPWTVTSGGELFF
TRBV5-5	many	TRBJ1-2	-	TGTGCCAGCAGCCTTTCCCCGGGGGTACACGGACCTGATTTGTATGGCTACACCTTC	CASSLSPGVHGPDLYGYTF
TRBV27	few	TRBJ2-2	-	TGTGCCAGCAGTGGGACTTATACCGGGGAGCTGTTTTTT	CASSGTYTGELFF
TRBV29-1	-	TRBJ2-7	-	TGCAGCGTCGCTTTACATACCTCGGCGCGGGGCGAGCAGTACTTC	CSVALHTSARGEQYF
TRBV12-3/TRBV12-4	many	TRBJ1-2	TRBD1	TGTGCCAGCAGTTTACAGGGGGGAATTCGCTACACCTTC	CASSLQGGIRYTF
TRBV11-2	many	TRBJ1-6	TRBD1	TGTGCCAGCAGCTGGAGACAGGGTCTCTTCGAGGATAATTCACCCCTCCACTTT	CASSWRQGLFEDNSPLHF
TRBV11-3	many	TRBJ2-2	-	TGTGCCAGCAGCTCGAGTACAGCGAACACCGGGGAGCTGTTTTTT	CASSSSTANTGELFF
TRBV6-5	few	TRBJ2-1	TRBD1	TGTGCCAGCAGTTACCGAGGGGGCCCCAACAATGAGCAGTTCTTC	CASSYRGGPNNEQFF
TRBV6-1	few	TRBJ1-2	TRBD1	TGTGCCAGCAGTGACCCGGGACAGGGAACCTTC	CASSDPGQGTF
TRBV10-3	many	TRBJ1-4	-	TGTGCCATCAGTGATCGGGCGGTCGAAAAACTGTTTTTT	CAISDRAVEKLFF
TRBV5-1	many	TRBJ1-1	-	TGCGCCAGCAGCTACTATGCTGGGTCGTCCAACACTGAAGCTTTCTTT	CASSYYAGSSNTEAFF
TRBV5-1	many	TRBJ2-2	TRBD1	TGCGCCAGCAGCTTGGCCGCGACAGGGGTCACCGGGGAGCTGTTTTTT	CASSLAATGVTGELFF
TRBV5-5	many	TRBJ1-2	-	TGTGCCAGCAGCTTGTTGGTGTGGGGGAGGGAGAACTATGGCTACACCTTC	CASSLLVWGRENYGYTF
TRBV20-1	many	TRBJ2-1	-	TGCAGTGCGGACGACCACAATGAGCAGTTCTTC	CSADDHNEQFF
TRBV20-1	-	TRBJ1-2	-	TGCAGTGCTGGTTGGATGGGGGTTCACTATGGCTACACCTTC	CSAGWMGVHYGYTF
TRBV5-1	many	TRBJ2-2	-	TGCGCCAGCAGCCACGCTCAGGGGAAGAACACCGGGGAGCTGTTTTTT	CASSHAQGKNTGELFF
TRBV7-3	many	TRBJ2-6	TRBD2	TGTGCCAGCAGCTTATTGGGGGGGTTTGGGGCCAACGTCCTGACTTTC	CASSLLGGFGANVLTF
TRBV7-2	many	TRBJ2-1	-	TGTGCCAGCAGCTCCCTTTATGAGCAGTTCTTC	CASSSLYEQFF
TRBV27	many	TRBJ1-6	-	TGTGCCAGCAGGACCAGGGGTACCGGTTATTCACCCCTCCACTTT	CASRTRGTGYSPLHF
TRBV9	medium-sized	TRBJ1-5	-	TGTGCCAGCAGCGTAGCCCCAACTTGGGAGCAGCCCCAGCATTTT	CASSVAPTWEQPQHF
TRBV7-2	many	TRBJ2-3	TRBD2	TGTGCCAGCAGCCCCCTTCTTAGCGGGCCGATTGGCACAGATACGCAGTATTTT	CASSPLLSGPIGTDTQYF
TRBV5-1	many	TRBJ1-1	-	TGCGCCAGCAGCTTAGTCGGTAAGGATAGCACTGAAGCTTTCTTT	CASSLVGKDSTEAFF
TRBV15	many	TRBJ2-1	TRBD2	TGTGCCACCAAAAATGGGCGGGAGTGGAATGAGCAGTTCTTC	CATKNGREWNEQFF
TRBV7-9	-	TRBJ2-5	TRBD1	TGTGCCAGCAGCCAAACAACGAAGGGACAGGGGGGAGAGACCCAGTACTTC	CASSQTTKGQGGETQYF
TRBV5-1	many	TRBJ2-3	TRBD1	TGCGCCAGCAGCGCCCAGGGGGTAGGGACAGATACGCAGTATTTT	CASSAQGVGTDTQYF
TRBV7-8	many	TRBJ2-7	-	TGTGCCAGCAGCTTACTCGGGGTCCAGAGGCTGTCCTACGAGCAGTACTTC	CASSLLGVQRLSYEQYF
TRBV7-2	many	TRBJ1-2	-	TGTGCCAGCAGCTTAGAACAGAGGACTAGTGGTGGCTACACCTTC	CASSLEQRTSGGYTF
TRBV14	many	TRBJ2-5	-	TGTGCCAGCAGCCAAGGCGGTATTTCGGGTCAGTACTTC	CASSQGGISGQYF
TRBV12-3/TRBV12-4	many	TRBJ2-5	-	TGTGCCAGCAGTACATCGACAGCCCCCCAAGAGACCCAGTACTTC	CASSTSTAPQETQYF
TRBV25-1	many	TRBJ1-2	-	TGTGCCAGCAGTTTCCGGGCTAACTATGGCTACACCTTC	CASSFRANYGYTF
TRBV7-2	many	TRBJ2-3	TRBD2	TGTGCCAGCAGCTTAGGGGGCGGGGGTAGCACAGATACGCAGTATTTT	CASSLGGGGSTDTQYF
TRBV20-1	many	TRBJ2-1	TRBD2	TGCAGTGCTCCCCCCCCGGGACTAGCGATCTACAATGAGCAGTTCTTC	CSAPPPGLAIYNEQFF
TRBV10-3	many	TRBJ1-1	TRBD1	TGTGCCATCAGTGAGGCAACACAGGGGGCAGGTGAAGCTTTCTTT	CAISEATQGAGEAFF
TRBV7-9	many	TRBJ2-3	TRBD2	TGTGCCAGCAGCCCGGGGACTAGCGGGAGCACAGATACGCAGTATTTT	CASSPGTSGSTDTQYF
TRBV5-1	many	TRBJ2-5	-	TGCGCCAGCAGCGAGGGGGACGGTCAAGAGACCCAGTACTTC	CASSEGDGQETQYF
TRBV3-1	many	TRBJ1-2	TRBD1	TGTGCCAGCAGCCAACCGGACAGGGGTGCGTATGGCTACACCTTC	CASSQPDRGAYGYTF
TRBV10-2	few	TRBJ1-4	-	TGCGCCAGCACTGACAAGCCCGGGCAAAAACTGTTTTTT	CASTDKPGQKLFF
TRBV29-1	-	TRBJ2-7	-	TGCAGCGTTGAATTGGCGGGACAGAGTTACGAGCAGTACTTC	CSVELAGQSYEQYF
TRBV12-3/TRBV12-4	many	TRBJ2-1	TRBD2	TGTGCCAGCAGGCGGACTAGCGGGGGGGATTACAATGAGCAGTTCTTC	CASRRTSGGDYNEQFF
TRBV28	many	TRBJ1-1	-	TGTGCCAGCAGGGGATACACTGAAGCTTTCTTT	CASRGYTEAFF
TRBV5-5	many	TRBJ2-5	-	TGTGCCAGCAGCTTGGGTGACAGGCCCCAAGAGACCCAGTACTTC	CASSLGDRPQETQYF
TRBV6-5	many	TRBJ1-1	TRBD1	TGTGCCAGCAGTTCTCCGGGACAGGGGAATACTGAAGCTTTCTTT	CASSSPGQGNTEAFF
TRBV12-3/TRBV12-4	many	TRBJ2-3	TRBD2	TGTGCCAGCAGTTCGGGGACTAGCGGGACCACAGATACGCAGTATTTT	CASSSGTSGTTDTQYF
TRBV5-1	many	TRBJ1-2	-	TGCGCCAGCAGCTTGCTGACAGATCACTACACCTTC	CASSLLTDHYTF
TRBV15	many	TRBJ1-1	TRBD1	TGTGCCACCAGCAGAGACCAGGGGGACACTGAAGCTTTCTTT	CATSRDQGDTEAFF
TRBV5-1	many	TRBJ1-2	-	TGCGCCAGCAGCCCGGGGGGATCTAACTATGGCTACACCTTC	CASSPGGSNYGYTF
TRBV12-3/TRBV12-4	many	TRBJ2-6	-	TGTGCCAGCAGTGCACAGGCTCTGGGGGCCAACGTCCTGACTTTC	CASSAQALGANVLTF
TRBV15	many	TRBJ2-7	TRBD2	TGTGCCACCAGCAGAGGAGGGGCGGGGGGTAAAGACGAGCAGTACTTC	CATSRGGAGGKDEQYF
TRBV29-1	few	TRBJ2-1	TRBD2	TGCAGCGTTGGGACTAGCGGGGGGGCCTACAATGAGCAGTTCTTC	CSVGTSGGAYNEQFF
TRBV11-3	-	TRBJ2-2	-	TGTGCCAGCAGCCTAGTACTCAGCACCGGGGAGCTGTTTTTT	CASSLVLSTGELFF
TRBV6-5	many	TRBJ2-3	TRBD1	TGTGCCAGCAGTTCCAGGGGGTGGACCAGCACAGATACGCAGTATTTT	CASSSRGWTSTDTQYF